This is a list of T cell receptor beta chains from one sample in a study of T cell responses to AZD1222 COVID-19 vaccine. Generated by immunoSEQ multiplex PCR, the TCRdb table keeps only in-frame clones and is missing some. The profile shows more than 100,000 clones, 90% of them singletons. The material was peripheral blood, obtained on day 0 of AZD1222 vaccination. The receptors were sampled from an adult in good health. CDR3s include the opening cysteine and the closing phenylalanine or tryptophan. Each record gives: V gene, clone size, D gene, J gene, CDR3 DNA, CDR3 protein. The D gene is left open where the match is weak. The size entry is marked missing in some rows and otherwise reads once, few, many or a size class.

TRBV28	NA	NA	TRBJ1-2	TGTGCCAGCAGTTTTAGGGGATTTGGCTATGGCTACACCTTC	CASSFRGFGYGYTF
TRBV5-6	once	NA	TRBJ1-6	TGTGCCAGCAGCTTGGGGACGGCCGGCTCCTATAATTCACCCCTCCACTTT	CASSLGTAGSYNSPLHF
TRBV28	NA	NA	TRBJ1-4	TGTGCCAGCAGTTCTAGACTGGAGGAAAAACTGTTTTTT	CASSSRLEEKLFF
TRBV5-1	NA	NA	TRBJ1-2	TGCGCCAGCAGCTCCCGAGGTAGTAGTGGTACTATTGGCTACACCTTC	CASSSRGSSGTIGYTF
TRBV7-2	NA	TRBD2	TRBJ2-7	TGTGCCAGCAGCTTAGCTAGCGGGGGGTCCTACGAGCAGTACTTC	CASSLASGGSYEQYF
TRBV11-2	NA	TRBD1	TRBJ1-2	TGTGCCAGCAGCCTTCGGACAGGGGGCTATGGCTACACCTTC	CASSLRTGGYGYTF
TRBV6-5	NA	TRBD1	TRBJ2-2	TGTGCCAGCAGCCGGGACAGGGGTGGCACCGGGGAGCTGTTTTTT	CASSRDRGGTGELFF
TRBV6-5	NA	NA	TRBJ1-1	TGTGCCAGCCTCCGTGGGGGTGGCACTGAAGCTTTCTTT	CASLRGGGTEAFF
TRBV7-9	NA	NA	TRBJ2-7	TGTGCCAGCAGCTCACCTGAGGTCTACGAGCAGTACTTC	CASSSPEVYEQYF
TRBV5-4	few	TRBD1	TRBJ2-5	TGTGCCAGCAGCCGCGACCCGGGACAGGCTTTGAAAGAGACCCAGTACTTC	CASSRDPGQALKETQYF
TRBV28	NA	NA	TRBJ1-1	TGTGCCAGCAGTTCAGGTCGGGACCGTACTGAAGCTTTCTTT	CASSSGRDRTEAFF
TRBV10-3	NA	NA	TRBJ2-3	TGTGCCATCACCCCGCGGTTCACAGATACGCAGTATTTT	CAITPRFTDTQYF